The 27 T cell receptor beta chains below come from one sample, sequenced in a study of shared clonotypes between healthy human individuals. Measured with immunoSEQ multiplex PCR; TCRdb has only the in-frame clones, and not every one. The table includes about a million clones, about 72% detected once. The sample taken for sequencing was memory CD4+ T cells from PBMCs. Subset indicated: CD45RA-negative fraction. These receptors were obtained from a man aged 18 to 35 in good health. Some clones in this sample may be carry-over from other donors' samples.

V is TRBV6-5 and J is TRBJ2-1, with 11 nucleotides matching TRBD2. V lost 6 bases and J lost 7; bases outside the gene matches: 8. The germline gives CDR1 MNHEY, CDR2 SVGAGI. This CDR3 has 15 amino acids. DNA of the CDR3: TGTGCCAGCAGAAAACTAGCGGGAGATCAGAATGAGCAGTTCTTC. This sequence encodes CASRKLAGDQNEQFF.

V gene TRBV5-5 combines with J gene TRBJ1-1; D uncertain. The CDR3 totals 12 residues. Trimming pared 2 bases from V and 7 bases from J, leaving 9 bases between. Germline V CDR1 and CDR2: SGHKS, YYEKEE (reference sequence). CDR3: CASSFLGFEAFF. CDR3 coding DNA: TGTGCCAGCAGCTTCTTAGGGTTTGAAGCTTTCTTT.

The chain uses TRBV9 and TRBJ2-7, with D tentatively TRBD2 (5 bases). With 2 bases removed from V and 2 bases from J, the gap between germline ends came to 11 bases. This CDR3 spans 14 amino acids. Germline V gene data show CDR1 as SGDLS and CDR2 as YYNGEE. The CDR3 sequence: CASSVNGNPYEQYF. In DNA form, the CDR3 reads TGTGCCAGCAGCGTGAACGGGAACCCCTACGAGCAGTACTTC.

This clone was observed a handful of times. This chain connects TRBV19 to TRBJ1-5; D might be TRBD1 (6 bases). Between the trimmed V and J ends, which lost 5 bases and 0 bases, there was a span of 17 bases. From germline, CDR1 is LNHDA and CDR2 SQIVND (reference sequence). The CDR3 extends over 17 amino acids. CDR3 coding DNA: TGTGCCAGTAGTGTTATCAGGGGAGTGGCTAGCAATCAGCCCCAGCATTTT. It is translated as CASSVIRGVASNQPQHF.

V is TRBV27 and J is TRBJ2-1; TRBD1 might be the D (5 bases). Per germline, CDR1 MNHEY and CDR2 SMNVEV (reference sequence). This CDR3 region has 17 residues. The V end lost 2 bases, the J end lost 0 bases, and 14 bases lay between the germline ends. In DNA form, the CDR3 reads TGTGCCAGCAGTTTAGGGGCTTCTCGTCGCTCCTACAATGAGCAGTTCTTC. Its protein product is CASSLGASRRSYNEQFF.

This chain links TRBV6-5 with TRBJ1-1; D may be TRBD1 (5 bases). The CDR3 length is 15 residues. V lost 10 bases and J lost 0, with 18 bases in between. Germline lookup yields CDR1 MNHEY and CDR2 SVGAGI. The CDR3 DNA is TGTGCCACCGGTAGAGGACATGGTGTGAACACTGAAGCTTTCTTT. This sequence encodes CATGRGHGVNTEAFF.

This clone was detected once. V and J are TRBV7-6 and TRBJ1-5; D may be TRBD1 (5 bases). The CDR3 sequence is 13 residues long. Germline-derived CDR1 and CDR2 are SGHVS and FNYEAQ. With 1 base removed from V and 6 bases from J, the gap between germline ends came to 7 bases. CDR3 coding DNA: TGTGCCAGCAGCTTAGGGGGCGGTCAGCCCCAGCATTTT. It translates to CASSLGGGQPQHF.

The chain uses TRBV28 and TRBJ2-3; D is unresolved. In germline, CDR1 is MDHEN, CDR2 SYDVKM. The CDR3 length is 14 residues. The V and J ends lost 6 bases and 0 bases respectively, with 10 bases between them. CDR3 DNA sequence: TGTGCCAGCAGCTTTCGGATTAGCACAGATACGCAGTATTTT. It translates to CASSFRISTDTQYF.

The chain joins TRBV5-5 to TRBJ1-5; tentative D call: TRBD1 (5 bases). The V end was cut by 4 bases, the J end by 3 bases, with 17 bases between. Per the germline V gene, CDR1 is SGHKS and CDR2 is YYEKEE (reference sequence). The CDR3 length is 16 residues. This chain's CDR3 is CASSTRDAGNNQPQHF. Here the CDR3 DNA reads TGTGCCAGCAGCACCCGGGACGCGGGTAACAATCAGCCCCAGCATTTT.

The chain carries TRBV7-9 and TRBJ1-2, with D possibly TRBD1 on 5 matching bases. V was shortened by 3 bases and J by 13 bases, with 12 bases between the two germline ends. From germline, CDR1 is SEHNR and CDR2 FQNEAQ (reference sequence). The CDR3 spans 11 residues. The DNA of the CDR3 is TGTGCCAGCAGCTTGGGGGTTCGCCCCACCTTC. Translated, it gives CASSLGVRPTF.

The chain uses TRBV19 and TRBJ1-4, with unresolved D. Trimming took off 5 bases at V and 3 bases at J, with 10 bases between the two ends. The CDR3 runs 14 residues. Germline CDR1 is LNHDA and CDR2 is SQIVND (reference sequence). CDR3 DNA: TGTGCCAGTAGTTCCGCCTCTTCTAATGAAAAACTGTTTTTT. Protein sequence: CASSSASSNEKLFF.

This clone was counted a few times. This chain joins TRBV5-1 and TRBJ2-7; D is uncertain. This CDR3 spans 12 amino acids. Trimming left V 3 bases short and J 0 bases short, with 4 bases between. In germline, CDR1 is SGHRS, CDR2 YFSETQ. The chain's CDR3 is CASSSYSYEQYF. CDR3 bases: TGCGCCAGCAGCTCGTACTCCTACGAGCAGTACTTC.

A few counts support this clone. The V call is TRBV28, the J call TRBJ1-5; 9 nucleotides match TRBD1. Germline V CDR1 and CDR2: MDHEN, SYDVKM. The CDR3 sequence is 15 residues long. V lost 5 bases and J lost 4; bases outside the gene matches: 6. The CDR3 region is CASSTQGARNQPQHF. The CDR3 nucleotides read TGTGCCAGCAGTACACAGGGGGCTCGAAATCAGCCCCAGCATTTT.

The chain carries TRBV2 and TRBJ1-2, with 8 nucleotides matching TRBD1. The CDR3 spans 14 residues. V was pared by 5 bases and J by 2 bases, with 4 bases of the junction left unmatched. Germline V lookup: CDR1 SNHLY, CDR2 FYNNEI. In DNA, the CDR3 is TGTGCCAGCAGTCAATCAGGGGGCAACTATGGCTACACCTTC. It specifies CASSQSGGNYGYTF.

The chain is built from TRBV6-6 and TRBJ2-7, with TRBD1 identical over 9 bases. The CDR3 contains 12 residues. CDR1 MNHNY and CDR2 SVGAGI come from the germline V gene (reference sequence). The V gene end was trimmed by 7 bases and the J gene end by 4 bases; junction bases not matched to a gene: 2. In DNA, the CDR3 is TGTGCCAGCAAACAGGGGGCTTACGAGCAGTACTTC. It specifies CASKQGAYEQYF.

The J gene is TRBJ1-3, the V gene TRBV30; 7 nucleotides line up with TRBD1. V lost 6 bases to trimming and J lost 2 bases; unmatched junction nucleotides: 4. Germline V lookup: CDR1 GTSNPN, CDR2 SVGIG (reference sequence). This CDR3 comprises 13 residues. This chain's CDR3 is CACHRGTGNTIYF. Written as DNA, the CDR3 is TGTGCCTGCCACAGGGGTACTGGAAACACCATATATTTT.

The chain carries TRBV5-1 and TRBJ1-2; TRBD1 matches 11 bases. CDR1 and CDR2 (germline): SGHRS, YFSETQ. With V trimmed by 2 bases and J by 5 bases, 5 bases remained unmatched. The CDR3 runs 15 residues. The CDR3 reads CASSFGQGARYGYTF. The CDR3 region has the DNA TGCGCCAGCAGCTTTGGACAGGGGGCGCGGTATGGCTACACCTTC.

V and J are TRBV28 and TRBJ1-1; no reliable D call. Trimming removed 2 bases from V and 1 base from J, with 11 bases in between. In germline, CDR1 is MDHEN, CDR2 SYDVKM. The CDR3 runs 15 residues. CDR3 coding DNA: TGTGCCAGCAGTTTAAGGACGGATGGGAACACTGAAGCTTTCTTT. This sequence encodes CASSLRTDGNTEAFF.

On this clone itself: A read error is possible here, since a much larger clone lies one base away. This same CDR3 is encoded by further DNA sequences in the sample. The chain combines TRBV7-2 with TRBJ1-2; D possibly corresponds to TRBD1 (6 bases). Germline V gene data show CDR1 as SGHTA and CDR2 as FQGNSA. CDR3 size: 12 residues. Trimming took 5 bases from V and 4 from J, leaving 8 bases between them. CDR3 in DNA: TGTGCCAGCAGCCTACAGGGCTATGGCTACACCTTC. Protein product: CASSLQGYGYTF.

In its sample, this clone was seen a few times. The chain couples TRBV6-1 to TRBJ1-1, with D perhaps TRBD1 (5 bases). CDR1 is MNHNS and CDR2 is SASEGT in the germline V gene. The CDR3 extends over 14 amino acids. Trimming cost V 5 bases and J 3 bases, with 13 bases left between them. The CDR3 DNA follows: TGTGCCAGCAGTCTCTCTGGGGGAGACACTGAAGCTTTCTTT. Protein sequence: CASSLSGGDTEAFF.

Worth noting for this clone: A far larger clone is a single base away, which makes a read error likely. The sample contains more than one DNA sequence encoding this CDR3. The V and J genes are TRBV2 and TRBJ1-1; 10 nucleotides match TRBD1. The CDR3 totals 13 residues. Losses at the gene ends were 6 bases for V and 4 bases for J; bases not matched to a gene: 2. Germline CDR1 and CDR2: SNHLY and FYNNEI. The CDR3 is CASSGDRGTEAFF. The CDR3 DNA follows: TGTGCCAGCAGCGGGGACAGGGGCACTGAAGCTTTCTTT.

This sequence joins TRBV5-1 and TRBJ1-4, with 10 bases that match TRBD1. The CDR3 sequence is 17 residues long. CDR1 is SGHRS and CDR2 is YFSETQ in the germline V gene. The ends lost 0 bases at V and 6 bases at J; junction bases unmatched: 8. DNA of the CDR3: TGCGCCAGCAGCTTGGGGGACAGGGGATATAGCGATGAAAAACTGTTTTTT. It yields the protein CASSLGDRGYSDEKLFF.

The V call is TRBV28, the J call TRBJ1-5; D gene ambiguous. The germline gives CDR1 MDHEN, CDR2 SYDVKM. V was clipped by 1 base and J by 2 bases, with 9 bases between them. CDR3 length: 15 residues. CDR3: CASSLSGSGNQPQHF. CDR3 nucleotide sequence: TGTGCCAGCAGTTTATCTGGGTCGGGCAATCAGCCCCAGCATTTT.

This clone was seen a handful of times. This chain uses TRBV5-1 with TRBJ2-3; TRBD2 agrees at 9 bases. This CDR3 has 14 amino acids. The V gene end was trimmed by 6 bases and the J gene end by 2 bases; junction bases not matched to a gene: 4. In germline, CDR1 is SGHRS, CDR2 YFSETQ. CDR3 nucleotides: TGCGCCAGCACCAGGACTAGCGACACAGATACGCAGTATTTT. Protein: CASTRTSDTDTQYF.

This clone is a singleton in its sample. It is likely a read error: a sequence one base away is far more abundant. The chain combines TRBV5-4 with TRBJ2-7, with 8 nucleotides matching TRBD1. V lost 4 bases, J lost 0 bases, and 3 bases stayed unmatched. The CDR3 covers 14 residues. Germline-derived CDR1 and CDR2 are SGHNT and YYREEE (reference sequence). This CDR3 reads CASSRTGSSYEQYF. CDR3 nucleotide sequence: TGTGCCAGCAGCCGGACAGGGAGCTCCTACGAGCAGTACTTC.

This chain connects TRBV28 to TRBJ1-1, with D perhaps TRBD1 (6 bases). Germline V gives CDR1 MDHEN, CDR2 SYDVKM. CDR3 length equals 15 residues. Trimming cost V 6 bases and J 3 bases, with 17 bases left between them. Here the CDR3 DNA reads TGTGCCAGCAGCACCGAGGGGGTTAAGGACACTGAAGCTTTCTTT. This encodes CASSTEGVKDTEAFF.

This chain joins TRBV20-1 and TRBJ2-1; D unresolved. The V end lost 6 bases, the J end lost 11 bases, and 14 bases lay between the germline ends. This CDR3 region has 11 residues. Germline V lookup: CDR1 DFQATT, CDR2 SNEGSKA (reference sequence). This CDR3 is CSAPRDGQQFF. The CDR3 DNA is TGCAGTGCCCCGCGTGACGGTCAGCAGTTCTTC.